Listed here are 14 T cell receptor beta chains from one sample, sequenced in a study of T cells in Graves' hyperthyroidism and ophthalmopathy. The investigators amplified TCR beta CDR3 regions from RNA transcripts. TCR CDR3 underwent first-round RT-PCR with the HTBI primer set. MiXCR, run by TCRdb on the multiplex PCR reads, gives a single entry per CDR3 protein. The table includes around 340,000 distinct CDR3 sequences, around 16% detected once. Sample: blood. Source of these receptors: a young man with Graves' hyperthyroidism.

This clonotype was detected ten times or more. V usage is TRBV29-1 and J usage is TRBJ1-2; D is perhaps TRBD1 (5 bases). V was clipped by 1 base and J by 5 bases, with 11 bases between them. CDR1 is SQVTM, CDR2 ANQGSEA, per germline. The CDR3 is 13 amino acids. The CDR3 coding sequence is TGCAGCGTTGAAGTTGGGTCAGGGTATGGCTACACCTTC. It codes for CSVEVGSGYGYTF.

The chain is built from TRBV20-1 and TRBJ2-3; D ambiguous. The CDR3 is made up of 13 amino acids. Germline CDR1 is DFQATT and CDR2 is SNEGSKA (reference sequence). V was cut by 3 bases and J by 1 base, with 8 bases left in between. The CDR3: CSARMAGTDTQYF. CDR3 nucleotides: TGCAGTGCTAGGATGGCTGGCACAGATACGCAGTATTTT.

This clonotype occurred many times. The CDR3 DNA follows: TGTGCCTGGAGTGTTCAGGGGGCCTCTATTCAGTACTTC. It yields the protein CAWSVQGASIQYF. The chain is built from TRBV30 and TRBJ2-4, with TRBD1 matching over 8 bases. The V segment lost 0 bases and the J segment 10 bases; nucleotides outside the gene matches: 5. The CDR3 runs to 13 residues. CDR1 and CDR2 from the germline V gene are GTSNPN and SVGIG (reference sequence).

This clonotype was detected many times. The chain is built from TRBV28 and TRBJ1-5, with D unclear. Trimming removed 6 bases at V and 3 bases at J, with 6 bases between. The germline gives CDR1 MDHEN, CDR2 SYDVKM. The CDR3 is made up of 12 amino acids. CDR3 loop: CASRGNNQPQHF. In DNA, the CDR3 is TGTGCCAGCAGGGGAAACAATCAGCCCCAGCATTTT.

This clonotype has ten or more counts. The chain recombines TRBV28 with TRBJ2-6, with 8 nucleotides matching TRBD1. This CDR3 comprises 16 residues. The ends lost 6 bases at V and 3 bases at J; junction bases unmatched: 7. The germline CDR1 and CDR2 sequences are MDHEN and SYDVKM. The CDR3 is CASSLGTGRGANVLTF. The CDR3 DNA is TGTGCCAGCAGCCTCGGGACAGGTCGTGGGGCCAACGTCCTGACTTTC. Based on the CDR3 plus reference TRBV28 and TRBJ2-6, the full variable domain is DVKVTQSSRYLVKRTGEKVFLECVQDMDHENMFWYRQDPGLGLRLIYFSYDVKMKEKGDIPEGYSVSREKKERFSLILESASTNQTSMYLCASSLGTGRGANVLTFGAGSRLTVL.

This clonotype was counted at least ten times. Here the CDR3 reads CASSLAQAITYNEQFF. CDR3 nucleotide sequence: TGTGCCAGCAGCTTAGCGCAAGCTATAACCTACAATGAGCAGTTCTTC. The chain employs TRBV7-9 and TRBJ2-1; no clear D. The V end was cut by 0 bases, the J end by 2 bases, with 11 bases between. This CDR3 spans 16 amino acids. From germline, CDR1 is SEHNR and CDR2 FQNEAQ (reference sequence).

This clonotype was picked up many times. V usage is TRBV4-1 and J usage is TRBJ2-3; TRBD2 aligns across 12 bases. Germline loops: CDR1 MGHRA, CDR2 YSYEKL. This CDR3 has 16 amino acids. J was trimmed by 4 bases and V by 3 bases; bases with no gene match: 5. The CDR3, as DNA: TGCGCCAGCAGCCACCCACTAGCGGGAGGTCCAGATACGCAGTATTTT. Protein: CASSHPLAGGPDTQYF.

V gene TRBV9 combines with J gene TRBJ2-3, with D perhaps TRBD1 (5 bases). CDR3 length: 15 amino acids. The germline V gene encodes CDR1 SGDLS and CDR2 YYNGEE. The V end lost 3 bases, the J end lost 2 bases, and 13 bases lay between the germline ends. The DNA of the CDR3 is TGTGCCAGCAGCGGGGGCCCTCCTAACACAGATACGCAGTATTTT. Its protein is CASSGGPPNTDTQYF.

The chain carries TRBV2 and TRBJ1-5, with 10 bases identical to TRBD1. After removal of 6 bases from V and 9 bases from J, the junction contained 8 bases not matched to a gene. From germline, CDR1 is SNHLY and CDR2 FYNNEI. This CDR3 spans 14 amino acids. CDR3 bases: TGTGCCAGCAGGGGATCGACAGGGGGCGGGCCCCAGCATTTT. Its translation: CASRGSTGGGPQHF.

This clonotype has ten or more counts. The V gene is TRBV11-3, the J gene TRBJ2-1, with 8 nucleotides matching TRBD2. The CDR3 is 16 amino acids. The junction had 6 bases not matched to a gene; V was cut back by 5 bases and J by 0 bases. CDR1 is SGHNT and CDR2 is YENEEA in the germline V gene. The CDR3 nucleotides read TGTGCCAGCAGCCTAACTAGCGGCAGCTCCTACAATGAGCAGTTCTTC. Translating gives CASSLTSGSSYNEQFF.

The chain carries TRBV20-1 and TRBJ2-7, with D tentatively TRBD1 (7 bases). The germline V gene has CDR1 DFQATT and CDR2 SNEGSKA (reference sequence). The CDR3 covers 14 residues. Trimming left V 0 bases short and J 7 bases short, with 16 bases between. The CDR3 reads CSARDLEGAVEQYF. CDR3 bases: TGCAGTGCTAGAGATTTGGAGGGGGCGGTTGAGCAGTACTTC.

The chain is built from TRBV29-1 and TRBJ1-2; D is possibly TRBD1 (5 bases). The V gene lost 6 bases and the J gene lost 7 bases, with 15 bases spanning the gap. The CDR3 sequence is 12 residues long. Germline V gives CDR1 SQVTM, CDR2 ANQGSEA. The CDR3 nucleotides are TGCAGCGTGACCCCTGCTGGGGGTGGCTACACCTTC. This codes for CSVTPAGGGYTF.

This clonotype was detected ten times or more. The V and J genes are TRBV11-2 and TRBJ2-5; 10 bases map to TRBD1. This CDR3 is built from 14 residues. Germline V gene lookup returns CDR1 SGHAT and CDR2 FQNNGV. J lost 5 bases, V lost 5 bases, and 5 bases had no gene match. CDR3 protein: CASSPDRGLETQYF. CDR3 in DNA: TGTGCCAGCAGCCCCGACAGGGGGCTGGAGACCCAGTACTTC.

This clonotype was recorded many times. This chain's CDR3 is CASSREAPNEQFF. Here the CDR3 DNA reads TGTGCCAGCTCAAGGGAGGCTCCCAATGAGCAGTTCTTC. The chain links TRBV12-3 or TRBV12-4 to TRBJ2-1, with D possibly being TRBD2 (6 bases). The CDR3 covers 13 residues. Trimming pared 8 bases from V and 6 bases from J, leaving 14 bases between.